Listed below are T cell receptor beta chains from one sample, sequenced in a study of memory CD4+ T cells and cytomegalovirus serostatus. Only in-frame clones appear in the TCRdb table, and some are missing; sequencing was by immunoSEQ multiplex PCR. Found here are 54,000 or so clones, about 81% of them singletons; the top ten hold 1% to 1.2%. Sequenced: memory CD4+ T cells from blood. The receptors shown here come from an adult in good health and CMV-seronegative. Each CDR3 is given with its conserved first and last residue. Each record gives: J gene, V gene, clone size, CDR3 protein. Size tells how often a clone was seen (once, few, many) or the class of an expanded clone, and some rows leave it out.

J gene: TRBJ1-1
V gene: TRBV6-1
clone size: -
CDR3 protein: CASSERTGDTEAFF

J gene: TRBJ1-4
V gene: TRBV2
clone size: -
CDR3 protein: CASTYRAGNEKLFF

J gene: TRBJ2-2
V gene: TRBV5-1
clone size: -
CDR3 protein: CASLERERGGELFF

J gene: TRBJ2-5
V gene: TRBV5-1
clone size: -
CDR3 protein: CASGQGSAGTETQYF

J gene: TRBJ2-5
V gene: TRBV7-3
clone size: -
CDR3 protein: CASSPWGVAGGQETQYF

J gene: TRBJ1-2
V gene: TRBV12-5
clone size: few
CDR3 protein: CASGPDRTGLIIFSSGYTF

J gene: TRBJ1-1
V gene: TRBV7-2
clone size: -
CDR3 protein: CASSLSLERNTEAFF

J gene: TRBJ2-7
V gene: TRBV5-4
clone size: -
CDR3 protein: CASSLDPGQAYEQYF

J gene: TRBJ2-7
V gene: TRBV21-1
clone size: -
CDR3 protein: CASSKGQAHEQYF

J gene: TRBJ2-2
V gene: TRBV5-1
clone size: -
CDR3 protein: CASRLGLAGGNTGELFF

J gene: TRBJ2-7
V gene: TRBV6-6
clone size: -
CDR3 protein: CASSSLRGAFRDEQYF

J gene: TRBJ1-1
V gene: TRBV6-1
clone size: once
CDR3 protein: CASSWGTEAFF

J gene: TRBJ1-2
V gene: TRBV29-1
clone size: -
CDR3 protein: CSVSYGRSYGYTF